The rows below give T cell receptor beta chains drawn from one sample of a study of shared clonotypes between healthy human individuals. Sequencing used immunoSEQ multiplex PCR; TCRdb keeps in-frame clones, though not all of them. Of about 490,000 clones detected, approximately 78% appear once; the ten largest clones hold around 11%. The material sequenced was PBMCs. All receptors derive from a woman aged 40 to 50 in good health. Some clones in this sample may be carry-over from other donors' samples. The conserved cysteine and the conserved F or W are not part of the CDR3 here.

>TRBV19|TRBJ2-7
ASSIGGGEQY
>TRBV11-2|TRBJ2-7
ASSLLRGQY
>TRBV28|TRBJ2-6
ASNSGGAFSGANVLT
>TRBV5-8|TRBJ2-2
ASSFINSNTGELF
>TRBV4-3|TRBJ1-1
ARSRQTGGNTEAF
>TRBV5-1|TRBJ2-2
ASSLAGRLAGGRTGELF
>TRBV30|TRBJ1-6
AWSVNNSPLH
>TRBV28|TRBJ2-5
ASSVGTSGLQETQY
>TRBV18|TRBJ2-5
ASSGLAGGPETQY
>TRBV6-6|TRBJ1-5
ASSYLAVVSNQPQH
>TRBV28|TRBJ1-1
ASSLRQGAGDVTEAF
>TRBV28|TRBJ2-3
ASSFGLAGENTQY
>TRBV2|TRBJ1-2
ASSLTVTSNYGYT